Presented here are 12 T cell receptor beta chains from one specimen sequenced in a study of blood T cell repertoires in COVID-19. Here immunoSEQ multiplex PCR was the method, and the copy in TCRdb shows in-frame clones only, minus some. Of under 200,000 clones in the sample, around 80% are singletons; the top ten hold under 3%. The sample comprised peripheral blood. The receptors derive from a woman aged 55-75 years with acute or convalescent COVID-19.

The chain employs TRBV6-5 and TRBJ2-7; 9 nucleotides line up with TRBD1. V was clipped by 6 bases and J by 2 bases; unmatched bases: 5. This CDR3 contains 14 residues. CDR1 MNHEY and CDR2 SVGAGI come from the germline V gene. CDR3 sequence: CASSFDRGTYEQYF. The DNA for the CDR3 is TGTGCCAGCAGCTTCGACAGGGGGACCTACGAGCAGTACTTC.

This chain uses TRBV6-1 with TRBJ1-1, with a weak D call TRBD1 (5 bases). Trimming pared 7 bases from V and 7 bases from J, leaving 16 bases between. Germline V gene lookup returns CDR1 MNHNS and CDR2 SASEGT. This CDR3 is built from 13 residues. CDR3 protein: CASTPVGTGEAFF. For the CDR3, the DNA is TGTGCCAGCACCCCCGTAGGCACAGGTGAAGCTTTCTTT.

The chain uses TRBV30 and TRBJ1-1; D is ambiguous. The V gene's germline CDR1 is GTSNPN and CDR2 SVGIG (reference sequence). V was clipped by 2 bases and J by 8 bases, with 9 bases between them. CDR3 size: 11 residues. Here the CDR3 reads CAWSHSGEAFF. As DNA, the CDR3 is TGTGCCTGGAGTCATTCGGGGGAAGCTTTCTTT.

This clone was picked up a small number of times. The chain recombines TRBV9 with TRBJ2-1, with D unclear. V was cut by 0 bases and J by 0 bases, with 7 bases left in between. The CDR3 sequence is 15 residues long. CDR1 and CDR2 from the germline V gene are SGDLS and YYNGEE. In DNA form, the CDR3 reads TGTGCCAGCAGCGTAGCGCCTAGCTCCTACAATGAGCAGTTCTTC. Protein sequence: CASSVAPSSYNEQFF.

The chain has TRBV4-1 and TRBJ2-5; a possible D gene is TRBD2 (5 bases). Trimming pared 2 bases from V and 2 bases from J, leaving 18 bases between. Germline-derived CDR1 and CDR2 are MGHRA and YSYEKL. The CDR3 is 17 residues long. As DNA, the CDR3 is TGCGCCAGCAGCCAAAATTTGGCGGGTTCGCCTCAAGAGACCCAGTACTTC. It specifies CASSQNLAGSPQETQYF.

The genes are TRBV7-9 and TRBJ1-1; 7 nucleotides match TRBD1. CDR3 length equals 15 residues. Germline V lookup: CDR1 SEHNR, CDR2 FQNEAQ (reference sequence). V gave up 5 bases and J gave up 3 bases; unmatched junction bases: 9. The CDR3 DNA reads TGTGCCAGCAGCCACCGACAGGGATGGGACACTGAAGCTTTCTTT. Its protein product is CASSHRQGWDTEAFF. Filled out from reference TRBV7-9 and TRBJ1-1, the complete variable domain reads DTGVSQNPRHKITKRGQNVTFRCDPISEHNRLYWYRQTLGQGPEFLTYFQNEAQLEKSRLLSDRFSAERPKGSFSTLEIQRTEQGDSAMYLCASSHRQGWDTEAFFGQGTRLTVV.

The chain carries TRBV19 and TRBJ1-5; possibly TRBD1 for D (5 bases). V was trimmed by 7 bases and J by 6 bases, leaving 16 bases between them. The CDR3 is 14 residues long. Germline V gene data show CDR1 as LNHDA and CDR2 as SQIVND (reference sequence). CDR3 in amino acids: CASTGQGNFQPQHF. CDR3 in DNA: TGTGCCAGTACAGGGCAGGGAAATTTTCAGCCCCAGCATTTT.

This chain links TRBV10-2 with TRBJ1-2, with unresolved D. Trimming pared 2 bases from V and 8 bases from J, leaving 12 bases between. Per the germline V gene, CDR1 is WSHSY and CDR2 is SAAADI. This CDR3 comprises 13 residues. The DNA for the CDR3 is TGCGCCAGCAGTGAGGCGGGTCTGGGCGGCTACACCTTC. This sequence encodes CASSEAGLGGYTF.

The chain employs TRBV4-3 and TRBJ2-7; 8 bases line up with TRBD2. The V gene's germline CDR1 is LGHNA and CDR2 YSLEER. The junction had 11 bases not matched to a gene; V was cut back by 3 bases and J by 4 bases. The CDR3 contains 16 residues. The CDR3 DNA reads TGCGCCAGCAGCCATACCCAGGGACTAGACCTTTACGAGCAGTACTTC. Amino acids: CASSHTQGLDLYEQYF.

J is TRBJ2-7 and V is TRBV7-9; 12 positions agree with TRBD2. The germline V gene encodes CDR1 SEHNR and CDR2 FQNEAQ (reference sequence). The CDR3 has 18 amino acids. The junction had 10 bases not matched to a gene; V was cut back by 2 bases and J by 2 bases. The CDR3 DNA is TGTGCCAGCAGCTTAAACATAAGACTAGCGGGGGACCCCTACGAGCAGTACTTC. Translation: CASSLNIRLAGDPYEQYF.

This chain joins TRBV5-6 and TRBJ2-7; 8 bases match TRBD2. CDR3 length equals 15 residues. Germline V lookup: CDR1 SGHDT, CDR2 YYEEEE. The trim removed 7 bases at V and 1 base at J, leaving 10 bases unmatched. The CDR3 region has the DNA TGTGCCAGCCGCGGACCGCGGGGGGTTTCCTACGAGCAGTACTTC. Translated, it gives CASRGPRGVSYEQYF.

The genes are TRBV9 and TRBJ1-4; the match to TRBD1 covers 9 bases. V trimming: 0 bases; J trimming: 4 bases; junction bases outside the gene matches: 4. CDR1 SGDLS and CDR2 YYNGEE come from the germline V gene. There are 16 residues in the CDR3. The CDR3 sequence: CASSVEQGAINEKLFF. CDR3 nucleotides: TGTGCCAGCAGCGTAGAACAGGGGGCGATTAATGAAAAACTGTTTTTT.